This TCR beta chain comes out of a study of T cells in Graves' hyperthyroidism and ophthalmopathy. This clonotype was counted at least ten times. What it binds is unknown. Study outcomes and limitations: Appearing also in blood were most of the thyroid clonotypes expanded above 0.001.

The TCR beta CDR3 regions underwent amplification using RNA transcripts as the source. A set of HTBI primers served as the primers for a first-round RT-PCR of the TCR CDR3. Each CDR3 protein is one row after TCRdb ran MiXCR on the multiplex PCR reads. The sample carries hundreds of thousands of distinct CDR3 sequences, about 20% recorded once. Per the germline V gene, CDR1 is LGHDT and CDR2 is YNNKEL (reference sequence). CDR3 length: 13 residues. The germline V and J ends were trimmed by 5 bases and 7 bases, with 9 bases remaining between them. Clinical Activity Scores of at least 3, NOSPECS grades of at least 4 and durations under 3 months characterized ophthalmopathy patients. Clinical symptoms, serum thyroxine and TRAb, thyroid ultrasound and orbital computed tomography together formed the diagnostic basis.

Sequenced input: blood. The chain couples TRBV3-1 to TRBJ1-6; D might be TRBD1 (6 bases). The origin of this receptor is a man younger than 40 with Graves' ophthalmopathy. The CDR3: CASSIGTNSPLHF. CDR3 DNA: TGTGCCAGCAGCATCGGGACAAATTCACCCCTCCACTTT.